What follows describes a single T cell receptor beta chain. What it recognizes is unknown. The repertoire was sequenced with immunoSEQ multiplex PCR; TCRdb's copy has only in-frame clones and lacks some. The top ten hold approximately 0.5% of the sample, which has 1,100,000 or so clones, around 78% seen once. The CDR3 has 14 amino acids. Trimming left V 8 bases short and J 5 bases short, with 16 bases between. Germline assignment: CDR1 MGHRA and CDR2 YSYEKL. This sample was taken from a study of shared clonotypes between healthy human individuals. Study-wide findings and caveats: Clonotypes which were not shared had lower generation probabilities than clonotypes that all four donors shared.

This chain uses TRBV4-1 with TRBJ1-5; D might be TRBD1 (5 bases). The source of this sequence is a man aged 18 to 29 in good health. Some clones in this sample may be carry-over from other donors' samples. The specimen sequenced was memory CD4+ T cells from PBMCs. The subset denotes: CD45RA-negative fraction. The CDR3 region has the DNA TGCGCCAGCGCCCCCATGGTAGGGGATCAGCCCCAGCATTTT. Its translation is CASAPMVGDQPQHF.